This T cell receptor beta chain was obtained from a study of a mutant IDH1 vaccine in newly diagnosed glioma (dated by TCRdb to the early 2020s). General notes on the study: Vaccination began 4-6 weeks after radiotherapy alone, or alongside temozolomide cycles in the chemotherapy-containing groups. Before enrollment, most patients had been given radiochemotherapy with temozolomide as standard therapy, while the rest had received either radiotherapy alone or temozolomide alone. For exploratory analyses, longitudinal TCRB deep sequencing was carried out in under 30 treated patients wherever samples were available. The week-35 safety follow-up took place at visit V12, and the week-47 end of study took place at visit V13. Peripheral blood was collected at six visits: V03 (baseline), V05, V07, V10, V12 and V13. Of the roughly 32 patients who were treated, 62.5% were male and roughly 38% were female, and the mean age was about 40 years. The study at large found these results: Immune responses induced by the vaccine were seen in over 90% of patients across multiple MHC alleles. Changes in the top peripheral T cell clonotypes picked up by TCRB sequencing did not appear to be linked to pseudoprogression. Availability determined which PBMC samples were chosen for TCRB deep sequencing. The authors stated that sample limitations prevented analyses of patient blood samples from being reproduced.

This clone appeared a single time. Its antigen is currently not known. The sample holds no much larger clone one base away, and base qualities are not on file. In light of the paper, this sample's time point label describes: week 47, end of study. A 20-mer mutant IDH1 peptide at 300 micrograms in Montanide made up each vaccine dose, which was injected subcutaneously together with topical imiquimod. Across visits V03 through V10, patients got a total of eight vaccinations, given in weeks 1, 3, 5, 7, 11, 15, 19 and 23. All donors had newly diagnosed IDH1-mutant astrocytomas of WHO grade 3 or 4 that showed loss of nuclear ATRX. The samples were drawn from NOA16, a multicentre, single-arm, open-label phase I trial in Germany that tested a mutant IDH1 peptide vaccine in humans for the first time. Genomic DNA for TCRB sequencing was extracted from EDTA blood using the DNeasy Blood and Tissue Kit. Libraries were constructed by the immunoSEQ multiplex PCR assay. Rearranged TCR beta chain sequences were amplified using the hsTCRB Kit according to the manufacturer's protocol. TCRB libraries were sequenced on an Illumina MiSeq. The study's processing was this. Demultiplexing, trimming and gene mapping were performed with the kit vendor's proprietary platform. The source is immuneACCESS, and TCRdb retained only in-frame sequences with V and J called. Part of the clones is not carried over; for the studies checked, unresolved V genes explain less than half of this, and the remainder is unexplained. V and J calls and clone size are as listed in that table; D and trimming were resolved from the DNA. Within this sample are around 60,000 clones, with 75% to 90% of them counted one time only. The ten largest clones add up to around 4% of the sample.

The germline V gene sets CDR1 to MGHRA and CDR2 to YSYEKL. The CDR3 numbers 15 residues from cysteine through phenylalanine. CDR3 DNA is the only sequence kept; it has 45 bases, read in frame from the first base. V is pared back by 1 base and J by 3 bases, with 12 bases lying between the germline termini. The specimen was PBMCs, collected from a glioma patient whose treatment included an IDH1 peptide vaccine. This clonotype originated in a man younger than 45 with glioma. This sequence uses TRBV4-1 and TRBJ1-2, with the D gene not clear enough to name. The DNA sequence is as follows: TGCGCCAGCAGCCAAGCCGCCGGGGTTGACTATGGCTACACCTTC. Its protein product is CASSQAAGVDYGYTF.